This is a list of T cell receptor beta chains from one sample in a study of T cell responses to AZD1222 COVID-19 vaccine. Produced via immunoSEQ multiplex PCR; TCRdb's table is partial and in-frame only. The data contain just over 95,000 clones, roughly nine tenths of them singletons. The specimen comprised peripheral blood, sampled on day 0 of AZD1222 vaccination. The receptor source for this set is an adult in good health. CDR3s include the opening cysteine and the closing phenylalanine or tryptophan. The D gene is left open where the match is weak. Some rows mark clone size as missing; the rest say once, few, many or name a class of expanded clone.

abundance: few
j_gene: TRBJ1-5
d_gene: NA
v_gene: TRBV19
CDR3nt: TGTGCCAGTAGTATTTTTTCGGCAGTTAAAGCGGATCAGCCCCAGCATTTT
CDR3aa: CASSIFSAVKADQPQHF

abundance: once
j_gene: TRBJ1-1
d_gene: NA
v_gene: TRBV5-4
CDR3nt: TGTGCCAGCAGCTTGGGGGCTGAGCTGAACACTGAAGCTTTCTTT
CDR3aa: CASSLGAELNTEAFF

abundance: NA
j_gene: TRBJ2-1
d_gene: TRBD2
v_gene: TRBV6-5
CDR3nt: TGTGCCAGCAGTTACGGGGGGGACCACCTCAATGAGCAGTTCTTC
CDR3aa: CASSYGGDHLNEQFF

abundance: NA
j_gene: TRBJ1-3
d_gene: NA
v_gene: TRBV5-1
CDR3nt: TGCGCCAGCAGCTTGGGGCAGGGAAATTCTGGAAACACCATATATTTT
CDR3aa: CASSLGQGNSGNTIYF

abundance: NA
j_gene: TRBJ2-7
d_gene: TRBD1
v_gene: TRBV11-2
CDR3nt: TGTGCCAGCAGCGGGGACAGGGTTCTCTACGAGCAGTACTTC
CDR3aa: CASSGDRVLYEQYF

abundance: NA
j_gene: TRBJ2-1
d_gene: TRBD2
v_gene: TRBV4-2
CDR3nt: TGTGCCAGCAGCCCATTAGCGGGGGGTGATTACAATGAGCAGTTCTTC
CDR3aa: CASSPLAGGDYNEQFF

abundance: NA
j_gene: TRBJ1-6
d_gene: NA
v_gene: TRBV28
CDR3nt: TGTGCCAGCAGACGGCAGGGTAACTATAATTCACCCCTCCACTTT
CDR3aa: CASRRQGNYNSPLHF

abundance: NA
j_gene: TRBJ1-2
d_gene: NA
v_gene: TRBV5-1
CDR3nt: TGCGCCAGCAGCCCGTCTACAGGGCACGGCTACACCTTC
CDR3aa: CASSPSTGHGYTF

abundance: once
j_gene: TRBJ1-1
d_gene: NA
v_gene: TRBV30
CDR3nt: TGTGCCTGGAGACGGACCCGGCCTTTGAACACTGAAGCTTTCTTT
CDR3aa: CAWRRTRPLNTEAFF

abundance: once
j_gene: TRBJ1-2
d_gene: NA
v_gene: TRBV5-1
CDR3nt: TGCGCCAGCAGTCGGATGGAACCCTATGGCTACACCTTC
CDR3aa: CASSRMEPYGYTF

abundance: NA
j_gene: TRBJ2-3
d_gene: TRBD2
v_gene: TRBV19
CDR3nt: TGTGCCAGTAGTACCAACCTAGCGGGGGGAGCAGATACGCAGTATTTT
CDR3aa: CASSTNLAGGADTQYF

abundance: NA
j_gene: TRBJ2-7
d_gene: NA
v_gene: TRBV11-2
CDR3nt: TGTGCCAGCAGCTTAGATCCGGGGGTGTTCCACTTC
CDR3aa: CASSLDPGVFHF

abundance: NA
j_gene: TRBJ1-6
d_gene: TRBD1
v_gene: TRBV5-1
CDR3nt: TGCGCCAGCAGCTACGACAGGGTGGCCCTCCACTTT
CDR3aa: CASSYDRVALHF

abundance: NA
j_gene: TRBJ2-2
d_gene: TRBD2
v_gene: TRBV18
CDR3nt: TGTGCCAGCTCACCACCGGTGGGGGGGGATAGAAACACCGGGGAGCTGTTTTTT
CDR3aa: CASSPPVGGDRNTGELFF

abundance: NA
j_gene: TRBJ2-1
d_gene: NA
v_gene: TRBV5-5
CDR3nt: TGTGCCAGCAGCGCGACTACGGGTTACAATGAGCAGTTCTTC
CDR3aa: CASSATTGYNEQFF

abundance: NA
j_gene: TRBJ2-1
d_gene: TRBD2
v_gene: TRBV2
CDR3nt: TGTGCCAGCAGTGAGATCGGGACTAGCGATTCCTACAATGAGCAGTTCTTC
CDR3aa: CASSEIGTSDSYNEQFF

abundance: NA
j_gene: TRBJ1-1
d_gene: NA
v_gene: TRBV7-2
CDR3nt: TGTGCCAGCAGCCCCACCCGGGGCACTGAAGCTTTCTTT
CDR3aa: CASSPTRGTEAFF

abundance: NA
j_gene: TRBJ1-5
d_gene: TRBD1
v_gene: TRBV6-5
CDR3nt: TGTGCCAGCAGACCGGGACAGGGGACAAATCAGCCCCAGCATTTT
CDR3aa: CASRPGQGTNQPQHF

abundance: NA
j_gene: TRBJ1-1
d_gene: NA
v_gene: TRBV19
CDR3nt: TGTGCCAGTAGTATAGAGAGGCAGAGCCACACTGAAGCTTTCTTT
CDR3aa: CASSIERQSHTEAFF

abundance: NA
j_gene: TRBJ2-1
d_gene: NA
v_gene: TRBV14
CDR3nt: TGTGCCAGCAGCTACGTTTACAATGAGCAGTTCTTC
CDR3aa: CASSYVYNEQFF

abundance: NA
j_gene: TRBJ1-1
d_gene: NA
v_gene: TRBV5-1
CDR3nt: TGCGCCAGCAGCTTGCTGGGGGGTCCTCGAGCTTTCTTT
CDR3aa: CASSLLGGPRAFF

abundance: NA
j_gene: TRBJ1-5
d_gene: NA
v_gene: TRBV10-3
CDR3nt: TGTGCCATCAGTGAGTCCTCCGGGTCCGGGCCCCAGCATTTT
CDR3aa: CAISESSGSGPQHF